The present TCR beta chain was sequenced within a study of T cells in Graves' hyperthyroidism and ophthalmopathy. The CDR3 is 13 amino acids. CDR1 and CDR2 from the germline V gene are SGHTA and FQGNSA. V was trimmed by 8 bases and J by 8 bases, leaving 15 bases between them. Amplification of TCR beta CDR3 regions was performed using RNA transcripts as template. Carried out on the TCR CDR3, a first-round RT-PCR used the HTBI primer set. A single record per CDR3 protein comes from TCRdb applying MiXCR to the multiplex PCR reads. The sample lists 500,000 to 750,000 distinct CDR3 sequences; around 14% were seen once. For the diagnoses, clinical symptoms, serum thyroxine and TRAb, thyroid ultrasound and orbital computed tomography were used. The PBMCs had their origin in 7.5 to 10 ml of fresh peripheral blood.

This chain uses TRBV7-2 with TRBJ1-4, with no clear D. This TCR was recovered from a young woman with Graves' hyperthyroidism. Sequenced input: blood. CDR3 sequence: CASRREGYEKLFF. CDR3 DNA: TGTGCCAGCCGACGGGAGGGTTACGAAAAACTGTTTTTT.